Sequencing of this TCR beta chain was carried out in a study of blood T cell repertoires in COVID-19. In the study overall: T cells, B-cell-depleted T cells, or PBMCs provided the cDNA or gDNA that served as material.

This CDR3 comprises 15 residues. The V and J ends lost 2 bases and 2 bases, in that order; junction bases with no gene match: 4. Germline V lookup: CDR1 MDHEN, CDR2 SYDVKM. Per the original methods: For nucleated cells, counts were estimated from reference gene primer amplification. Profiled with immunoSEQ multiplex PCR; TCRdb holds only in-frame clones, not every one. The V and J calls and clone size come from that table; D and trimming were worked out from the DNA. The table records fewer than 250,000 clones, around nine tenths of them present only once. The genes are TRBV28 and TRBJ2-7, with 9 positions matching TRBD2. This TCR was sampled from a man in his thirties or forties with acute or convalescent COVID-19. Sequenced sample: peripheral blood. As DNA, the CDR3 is TGTGCCAGCAGTTTAAGGACTAGCGTCGCCTACGAGCAGTACTTC. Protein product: CASSLRTSVAYEQYF.